These T cell receptor beta chains were read from a single sample in a study of shared clonotypes between healthy human individuals. Sequencing used immunoSEQ multiplex PCR; TCRdb keeps in-frame clones, though not all of them. The repertoire holds about 2.4 million clones, with 93% as singletons. Sequencing input: naive CD4+ T cells from PBMCs. The receptor source for this set is a man in his late teens or twenties in good health. Some clones in this sample may be carry-over from other donors' samples. Both conserved end residues are part of each CDR3. D genes are given only for firm matches. Rows may omit the clone size; those that give it use once, few, many or a size class.

once TRBJ2-1 TRBD2 TRBV15 CATRPGGSGRHNEQFF TGTGCCACCAGACCAGGAGGCAGCGGGAGACATAATGAGCAGTTCTTC
NA TRBJ1-6 TRBD1 TRBV7-9 CASSPRTGNNSPLHF TGTGCCAGCAGCCCACGGACAGGGAACAATTCACCCCTCCACTTT
once TRBJ2-1 NA TRBV7-9 CASSLALNEQFF TGTGCCAGCAGCTTAGCGCTCAATGAGCAGTTCTTC
few TRBJ1-3 NA TRBV30 CAWRPENTIYF TGTGCCTGGAGACCGGAGAACACCATATATTTT
NA TRBJ2-5 TRBD1 TRBV10-3 CAAGGQPETQYF TGTGCCGCAGGGGGACAGCCGGAGACCCAGTACTTC
NA TRBJ2-3 NA TRBV14 CASSPFYSSASTDTQYF TGTGCCAGCAGCCCCTTCTACTCTAGCGCCAGCACAGATACGCAGTATTTT
NA TRBJ1-4 TRBD1 TRBV6-5 CASAGDRPLVKLFF TGTGCCAGCGCCGGGGACAGGCCCTTAGTAAAACTGTTTTTT
NA TRBJ2-1 NA TRBV6-1 CASSDFYAVNEQFF TGTGCCAGCAGTGATTTCTATGCAGTTAATGAGCAGTTCTTC
once TRBJ1-5 NA TRBV28 CASSRNYRNNQPQHF TGTGCCAGCAGCCGAAACTACAGGAACAATCAGCCCCAGCATTTT
NA TRBJ2-1 NA TRBV28 CASSVREAPQFF TGTGCCAGTAGTGTACGAGAAGCGCCCCAGTTCTTC
NA TRBJ2-5 TRBD1 TRBV7-7 CASSLTGTIQETQYF TGTGCCAGCAGCCTGACAGGGACAATCCAAGAGACCCAGTACTTC
NA TRBJ2-3 TRBD1 TRBV5-4 CASSWTGQGDTQYF TGTGCCAGCAGCTGGACAGGGCAGGGAGATACGCAGTATTTT
NA TRBJ1-3 NA TRBV28 CASSLWVGAGNTIYF TGTGCCAGCAGTTTATGGGTGGGGGCTGGAAACACCATATATTTT
NA TRBJ1-2 TRBD1 TRBV5-4 CASSVRDRVYGYTF TGTGCCAGCAGCGTAAGAGACAGGGTCTATGGCTACACCTTC
once TRBJ2-3 TRBD2 TRBV18 CASSPAAGDTDTQYF TGTGCCAGCTCACCGGCAGCGGGAGACACAGATACGCAGTATTTT
NA TRBJ1-2 NA TRBV20-1 CSARVGGYTF TGCAGTGCTAGAGTAGGAGGCTACACCTTC
NA TRBJ1-2 NA TRBV28 CATSLLYGYTF TGTGCCACGTCCCTGCTCTATGGCTACACCTTC
NA TRBJ2-1 NA TRBV5-1 CASSLVGTGYNEQFF TGCGCCAGCAGCTTGGTGGGCACAGGGTACAATGAGCAGTTCTTC
NA TRBJ1-3 NA TRBV28 CASTTPRARITLDSGNTIYF TGTGCCAGCACCACCCCTCGCGCCAGAATAACGCTAGATTCTGGAAACACCATATATTTT
NA TRBJ2-7 NA TRBV27 CASSSYRDEQYF TGTGCCAGCAGTTCTTATAGGGACGAGCAGTACTTC
NA TRBJ2-5 TRBD1 TRBV5-1 CASNVAGGAETQYF TGCGCCAGCAATGTGGCAGGGGGCGCGGAGACCCAGTACTTC
NA TRBJ1-5 TRBD1 TRBV18 CASSPPGTGSNQPQHF TGTGCCAGCTCACCCCCGGGGACAGGTAGCAATCAGCCCCAGCATTTT
NA TRBJ2-3 NA TRBV9 CASSLRPSTDTQYF TGTGCCAGCAGCTTACGCCCTAGCACAGATACGCAGTATTTT
NA TRBJ1-2 NA TRBV18 CASSPRQPTDYTF TGTGCCAGCTCACCACGACAGCCCACGGACTACACCTTC
NA TRBJ2-1 NA TRBV18 CASSGGISSYNEQFF TGTGCCAGCTCGGGCGGGATTAGCTCCTACAATGAGCAGTTCTTC
NA TRBJ1-4 NA TRBV4-2 CASSALAELFF TGTGCCAGCAGCGCCTTAGCGGAACTGTTTTTT